This TCR beta chain came from a study of T cell changes during pregnancy in multiple sclerosis. The CDR3 is 16 residues long. The ends lost 5 bases at V and 3 bases at J; junction bases unmatched: 3. Germline V gene lookup returns CDR1 SEHNR and CDR2 FQNEAQ (reference sequence). The data were produced by immunoSEQ multiplex PCR, yet TCRdb's version contains in-frame clones alone and is incomplete. The sample includes approximately 30,000 clones, 88% seen only once; the top ten take more than 6.5%. The clonotype was recovered from a female donor with multiple sclerosis, enrolled in a pregnancy study. The chain uses TRBV7-9 and TRBJ1-6; 11 nucleotides agree with TRBD1. The source material was CD8+ T cells from peripheral blood mononuclear cells, sampled in the second trimester of pregnancy. The CDR3 DNA sequence: TGTGCCAGCAGCCCGGACAGGGGGCTCTATAATTCACCCCTCCACTTT. Residues: CASSPDRGLYNSPLHF.